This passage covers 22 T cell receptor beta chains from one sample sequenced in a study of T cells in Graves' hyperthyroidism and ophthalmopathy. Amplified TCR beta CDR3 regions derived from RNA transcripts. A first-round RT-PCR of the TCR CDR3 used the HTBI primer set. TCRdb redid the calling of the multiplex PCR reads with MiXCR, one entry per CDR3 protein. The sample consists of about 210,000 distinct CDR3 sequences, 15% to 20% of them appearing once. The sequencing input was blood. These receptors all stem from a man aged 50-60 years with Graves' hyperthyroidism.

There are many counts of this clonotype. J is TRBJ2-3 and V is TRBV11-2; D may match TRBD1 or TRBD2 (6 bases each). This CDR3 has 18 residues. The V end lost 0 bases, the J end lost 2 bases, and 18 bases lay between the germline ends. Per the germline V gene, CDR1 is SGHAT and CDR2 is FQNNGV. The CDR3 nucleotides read TGTGCCAGCAGCTTAGATCCAATGGGGGGCGGATACACAGATACGCAGTATTTT. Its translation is CASSLDPMGGGYTDTQYF.

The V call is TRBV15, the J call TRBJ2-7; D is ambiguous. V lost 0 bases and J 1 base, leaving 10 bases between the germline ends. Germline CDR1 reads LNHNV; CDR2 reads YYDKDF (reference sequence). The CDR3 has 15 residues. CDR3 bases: TGTGCCACCAGCAGAGATCCTCACGGATCCTACGAGCAGTACTTC. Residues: CATSRDPHGSYEQYF.

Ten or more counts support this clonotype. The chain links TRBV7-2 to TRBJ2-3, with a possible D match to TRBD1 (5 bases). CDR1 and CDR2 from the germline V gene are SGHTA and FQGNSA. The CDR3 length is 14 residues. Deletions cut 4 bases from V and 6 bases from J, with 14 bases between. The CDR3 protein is CASSSNQGGDTQYF. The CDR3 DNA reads TGTGCCAGCAGCTCAAACCAGGGTGGGGATACGCAGTATTTT.

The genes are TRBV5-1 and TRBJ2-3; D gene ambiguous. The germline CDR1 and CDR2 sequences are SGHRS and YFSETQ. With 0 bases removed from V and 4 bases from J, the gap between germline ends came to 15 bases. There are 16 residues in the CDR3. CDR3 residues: CASSLGARMWADTQYF. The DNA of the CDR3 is TGCGCCAGCAGCTTGGGGGCCCGGATGTGGGCAGATACGCAGTATTTT.

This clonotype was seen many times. CDR3 sequence: CASSPSVTEQYF. In nucleotides, the CDR3 is TGTGCCAGCAGCCCATCGGTCACCGAGCAGTACTTC. The rearrangement joins TRBV3-1 to TRBJ2-7; no reliable D call. Trimming shortened V by 4 bases and J by 6 bases, and 10 bases separated the two germline ends. The germline V gene has CDR1 LGHDT and CDR2 YNNKEL (reference sequence). The CDR3 is made up of 12 amino acids.

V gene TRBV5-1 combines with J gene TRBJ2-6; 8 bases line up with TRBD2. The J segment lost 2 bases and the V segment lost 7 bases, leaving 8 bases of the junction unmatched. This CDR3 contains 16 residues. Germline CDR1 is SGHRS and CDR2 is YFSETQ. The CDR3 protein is CASSREGTPGANVLTF. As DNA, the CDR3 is TGCGCCAGCTCTCGGGAGGGGACCCCTGGGGCCAACGTCCTGACTTTC.

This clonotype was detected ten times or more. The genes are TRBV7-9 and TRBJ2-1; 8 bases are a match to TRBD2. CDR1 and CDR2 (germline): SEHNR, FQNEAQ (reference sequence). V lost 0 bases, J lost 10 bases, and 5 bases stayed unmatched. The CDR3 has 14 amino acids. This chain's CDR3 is CASSLALLAGEQFF. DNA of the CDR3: TGTGCCAGCAGCTTAGCCCTCCTAGCGGGCGAGCAGTTCTTC. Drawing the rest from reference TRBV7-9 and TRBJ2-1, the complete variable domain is DTGVSQNPRHKITKRGQNVTFRCDPISEHNRLYWYRQTLGQGPEFLTYFQNEAQLEKSRLLSDRFSAERPKGSFSTLEIQRTEQGDSAMYLCASSLALLAGEQFFGPGTRLTVL.

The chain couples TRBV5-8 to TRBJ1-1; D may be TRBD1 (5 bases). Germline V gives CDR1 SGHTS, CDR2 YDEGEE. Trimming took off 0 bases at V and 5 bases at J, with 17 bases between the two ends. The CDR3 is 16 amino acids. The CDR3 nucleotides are TGTGCCAGCAGCTTGGGACAGCTTTACTATAGAACTGAAGCTTTCTTT. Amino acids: CASSLGQLYYRTEAFF. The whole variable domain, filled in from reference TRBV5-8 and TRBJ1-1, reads EAGVTQSPTHLIKTRGQQATLRCSPISGHTSVYWYQQALGLGLQFLLWYDEGEERNRGNFPPRFSGRQFPNYSSELNVNALELEDSALYLCASSLGQLYYRTEAFFGQGTRLTVV.

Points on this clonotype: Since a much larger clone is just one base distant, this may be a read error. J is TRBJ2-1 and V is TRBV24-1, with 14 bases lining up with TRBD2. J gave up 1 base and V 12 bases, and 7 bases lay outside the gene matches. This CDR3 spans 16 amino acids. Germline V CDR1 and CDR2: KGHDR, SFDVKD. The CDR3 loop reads CADGTSGRGSYNEQFF. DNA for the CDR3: TGTGCCGACGGGACTAGCGGGAGAGGGTCCTACAATGAGCAGTTCTTC.

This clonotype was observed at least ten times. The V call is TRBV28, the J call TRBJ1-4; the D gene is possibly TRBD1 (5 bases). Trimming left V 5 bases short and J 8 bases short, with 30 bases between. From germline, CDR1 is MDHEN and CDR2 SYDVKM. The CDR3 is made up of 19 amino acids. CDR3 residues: CASSAPGLPPWVPREKLFF. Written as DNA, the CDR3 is TGTGCCAGCAGTGCCCCGGGACTGCCCCCGTGGGTCCCCCGGGAAAAACTGTTTTTT.

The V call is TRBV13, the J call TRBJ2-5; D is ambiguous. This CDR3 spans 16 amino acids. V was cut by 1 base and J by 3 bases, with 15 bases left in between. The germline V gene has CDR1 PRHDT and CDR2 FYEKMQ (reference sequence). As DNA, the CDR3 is TGTGCCAGCAGCTTAGTGCTGGCCCAGCGCAAAGAGACCCAGTACTTC. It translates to CASSLVLAQRKETQYF.

The CDR3 DNA reads TGTGCCAGCAGCCAAGCCGGGACTAGTCTTTCCCGTGAGCAGTACTTC. Protein product: CASSQAGTSLSREQYF. V gene TRBV14 combines with J gene TRBJ2-7; 8 bases are a match to TRBD2. Germline V gene sequence: CDR1 SGHDN, CDR2 FVKESK. V was pared by 1 base and J by 7 bases, with 12 bases of the junction left unmatched. The CDR3 spans 16 residues.

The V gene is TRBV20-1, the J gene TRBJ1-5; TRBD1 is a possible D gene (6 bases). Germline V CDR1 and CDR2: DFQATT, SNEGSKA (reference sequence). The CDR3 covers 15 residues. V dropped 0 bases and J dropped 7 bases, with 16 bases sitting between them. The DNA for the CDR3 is TGCAGTGCTAGAGAGGTGGGGGGGGCTGGCCAGCCCCAGCATTTT. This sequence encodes CSAREVGGAGQPQHF.

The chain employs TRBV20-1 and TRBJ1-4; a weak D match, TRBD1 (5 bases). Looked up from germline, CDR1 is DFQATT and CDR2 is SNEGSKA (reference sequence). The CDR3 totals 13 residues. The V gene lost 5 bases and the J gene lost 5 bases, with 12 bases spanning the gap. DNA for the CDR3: TGCAGTGCTCCCTTAAGACAGAATGAAAAACTGTTTTTT. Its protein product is CSAPLRQNEKLFF.

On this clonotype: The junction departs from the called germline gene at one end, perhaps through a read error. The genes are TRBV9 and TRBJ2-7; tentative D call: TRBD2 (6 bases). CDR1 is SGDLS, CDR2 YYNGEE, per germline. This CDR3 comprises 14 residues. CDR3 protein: CGSSRGGGRGEQYF. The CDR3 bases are TGTGGCAGCAGCCGGGGAGGAGGTCGGGGCGAGCAGTACTTC.

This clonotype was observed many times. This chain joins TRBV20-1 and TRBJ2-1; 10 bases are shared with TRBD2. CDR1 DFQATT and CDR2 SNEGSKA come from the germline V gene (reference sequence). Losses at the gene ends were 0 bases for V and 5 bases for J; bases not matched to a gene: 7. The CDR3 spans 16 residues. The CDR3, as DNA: TGCAGTGCTAGAGATCGTACTAGCGGGATTAACAATGAGCAGTTCTTC. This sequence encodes CSARDRTSGINNEQFF.

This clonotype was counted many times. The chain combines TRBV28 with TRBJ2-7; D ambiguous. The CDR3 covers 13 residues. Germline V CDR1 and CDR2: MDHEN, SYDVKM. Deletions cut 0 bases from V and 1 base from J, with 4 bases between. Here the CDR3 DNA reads TGTGCCAGCAGTTTATGGCTATCCTACGAGCAGTACTTC. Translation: CASSLWLSYEQYF.

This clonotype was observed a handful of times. The CDR3 DNA reads as TGTGCCAGCAGCCGTCTGGCGACCGGGGAGCTGTTTTTT. Translating gives CASSRLATGELFF. The chain recombines TRBV7-9 with TRBJ2-2; D unresolved. The germline V and J ends were trimmed by 5 bases and 5 bases, with 9 bases remaining between them. The CDR3 consists of 13 residues. In germline, CDR1 is SEHNR, CDR2 FQNEAQ (reference sequence). The variable domain in full, completed from reference TRBV7-9 and TRBJ2-2, reads DTGVSQNPRHKITKRGQNVTFRCDPISEHNRLYWYRQTLGQGPEFLTYFQNEAQLEKSRLLSDRFSAERPKGSFSTLEIQRTEQGDSAMYLCASSRLATGELFFGEGSRLTVL.

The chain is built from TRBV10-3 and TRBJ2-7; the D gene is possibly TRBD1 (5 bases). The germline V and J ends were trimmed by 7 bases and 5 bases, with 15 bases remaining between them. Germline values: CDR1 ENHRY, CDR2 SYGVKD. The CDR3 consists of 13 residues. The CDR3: CAIMTGASHEQYF. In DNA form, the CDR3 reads TGTGCCATCATGACTGGGGCCAGTCACGAGCAGTACTTC.

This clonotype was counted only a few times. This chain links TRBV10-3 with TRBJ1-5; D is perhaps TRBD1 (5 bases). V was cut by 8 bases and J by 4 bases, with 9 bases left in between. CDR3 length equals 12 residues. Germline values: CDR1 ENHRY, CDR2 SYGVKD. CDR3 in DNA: TGTGCCATCGGGGGGGAGAATCAGCCCCAGCATTTT. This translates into CAIGGENQPQHF.

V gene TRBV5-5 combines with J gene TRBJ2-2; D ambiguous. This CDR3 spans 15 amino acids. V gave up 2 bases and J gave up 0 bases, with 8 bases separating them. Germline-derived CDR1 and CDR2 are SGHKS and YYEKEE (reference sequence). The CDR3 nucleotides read TGTGCCAGCAGCTTCCGACCTACGAACACCGGGGAGCTGTTTTTT. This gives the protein CASSFRPTNTGELFF.

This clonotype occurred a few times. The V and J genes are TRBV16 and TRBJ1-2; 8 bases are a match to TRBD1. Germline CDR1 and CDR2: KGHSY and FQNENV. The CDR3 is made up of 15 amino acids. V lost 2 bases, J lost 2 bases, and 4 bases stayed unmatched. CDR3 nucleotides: TGTGCCAGCAGCCAAGCAGGGGGCGCGAACTATGGCTACACCTTC. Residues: CASSQAGGANYGYTF. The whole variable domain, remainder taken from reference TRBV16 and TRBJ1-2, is GEEVAQTPKHLVRGEGQKAKLYCAPIKGHSYVFWYQQVLKNEFKFLISFQNENVFDETGMPKERFSAKCLPNSPCSLEIQATKLEDSAVYFCASSQAGGANYGYTFGSGTRLTVV.